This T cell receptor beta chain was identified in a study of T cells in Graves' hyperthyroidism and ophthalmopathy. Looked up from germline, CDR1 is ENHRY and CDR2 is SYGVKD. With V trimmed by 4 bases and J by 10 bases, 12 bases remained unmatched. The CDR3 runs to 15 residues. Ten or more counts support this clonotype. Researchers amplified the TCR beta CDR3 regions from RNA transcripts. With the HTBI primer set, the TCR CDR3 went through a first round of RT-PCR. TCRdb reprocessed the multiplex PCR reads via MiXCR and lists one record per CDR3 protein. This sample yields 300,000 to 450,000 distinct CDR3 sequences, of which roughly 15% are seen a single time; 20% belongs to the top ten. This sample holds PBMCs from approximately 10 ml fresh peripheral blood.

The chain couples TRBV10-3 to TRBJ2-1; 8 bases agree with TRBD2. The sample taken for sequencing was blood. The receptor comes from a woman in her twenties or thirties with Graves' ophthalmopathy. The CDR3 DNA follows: TGTGCCATCAGTGCCACGGGGGGGCTAGACGAAGAGCAGTTCTTC. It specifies CAISATGGLDEEQFF.